This is a list of T cell receptor beta chains from one sample in a study of tumor-infiltrating lymphocytes in primary liver carcinoma. TCRdb analysed the multiplex PCR reads with MiXCR anew, one entry per CDR3 protein. The repertoire consists of about 66,000 distinct CDR3 sequences, with 71% occurring once and the leading ten covering less than 45%. The sample was liver tumor tissue from sampling region 4. The receptors come from a man aged 40-55 years with primary liver carcinoma and hepatitis B virus infection. The CDR3 runs from the conserved cysteine through the conserved F or W. Fields, in order: J gene, D gene, clone size, V gene, CDR3 protein, CDR3 DNA. A D gene is named only where the DNA matches it firmly. Not every row has a clone size; where given, it reads once, few, many or a size class.

J: TRBJ1-3
D: .
size: .
V: TRBV7-9
CDR3: CASSLAGGQSTGNTLYF
DNA: TGTGCCAGCAGCTTAGCGGGTGGCCAAAGCACTGGAAACACCTTATATTTT

J: TRBJ1-5
D: .
size: .
V: TRBV29-1
CDR3: CSVGVTGAGSGPQVQHF
DNA: TGCAGCGTTGGAGTGACAGGCGCCGGTTCGGGTCCTCAGGTCCAGCATTTT

J: TRBJ1-5
D: .
size: few
V: TRBV29-1
CDR3: CSVAGQINQPQHF
DNA: TGCAGCGTTGCCGGACAGATCAATCAGCCCCAGCACTTT

J: TRBJ1-5
D: TRBD1
size: .
V: TRBV10-3
CDR3: CAIQGGNNHPQHF
DNA: TGTGCCATCCAGGGGGGGAATAATCATCCCCAGCATTTT

J: TRBJ2-7
D: .
size: many
V: TRBV30
CDR3: CAWSFGTSSYEQYF
DNA: TGTGCCTGGAGTTTCGGGACCAGCTCCTACGAGCAGTACTTC

J: TRBJ2-4
D: TRBD2
size: .
V: TRBV11-1
CDR3: CASSFPGTSGSKNIQYF
DNA: TGCGCCAGTAGCTTTCCCGGGACTAGCGGGTCCAAAAACATTCAGTACTTC

J: TRBJ2-2
D: TRBD2
size: .
V: TRBV6-1
CDR3: CASWGLAVTGELFF
DNA: TGTGCCAGTTGGGGACTAGCGGTGACCGGGGAGCTGTTTTTT

J: TRBJ1-5
D: TRBD1
size: once
V: TRBV19
CDR3: CTSTSRGPSTYNEPQHF
DNA: TGTACCAGTACCTCCAGGGGGCCCTCCACTTACAATGAGCCCCAGCATTTT

J: TRBJ2-7
D: TRBD2
size: .
V: TRBV12-5
CDR3: CASRHRLAGAASYEQYF
DNA: TGTGCTAGTCGACATAGACTAGCGGGAGCGGCTAGCTACGAGCAGTACTTC

J: TRBJ1-4
D: .
size: many
V: TRBV14
CDR3: CASTYSFEGKLFF
DNA: TGTGCCAGCACCTACTCCTTCGAAGGAAAACTGTTTTTT

J: TRBJ2-6
D: .
size: .
V: TRBV11-2
CDR3: CASSLDFGARANVLTF
DNA: TGTGCCAGCAGCTTGGATTTCGGGGCTAGGGCCAACGTTCTGACTTTC

J: TRBJ2-1
D: .
size: .
V: TRBV4-1
CDR3: CASSQKVGIGEPFF
DNA: TGCGCCAGCAGCCAAAAGGTTGGCATTGGTGAGCCATTCTTC

J: TRBJ2-1
D: .
size: .
V: TRBV6-1
CDR3: CASTPVERISGSNEHFF
DNA: TGTGCCAGCACTCCGGTCGAACGGATTAGCGGAAGCAATGAGCACTTCTTC

J: TRBJ2-2
D: .
size: .
V: TRBV11-2
CDR3: CASSPYPWVFTGELFF
DNA: TGTGCCAGCAGTCCGTATCCCTGGGTTTTTACAGGGGAGCTGTTTTTT

J: TRBJ1-1
D: .
size: .
V: TRBV4-3
CDR3: CASSHEWSEAFF
DNA: TGCGCCAGCAGCCATGAATGGTCTGAAGCTTTCTTT

J: TRBJ2-5
D: .
size: few
V: TRBV6-5
CDR3: CASSLGVQETQYF
DNA: TGTGCCAGCAGTTTAGGGGTCCAAGAGACCCAGTACTTC

J: TRBJ1-6
D: .
size: .
V: TRBV4-2
CDR3: CANSQGDRSSPLHF
DNA: TGTGCCAACAGCCAAGGTGACAGGTCTTCACCCCTCCACTTT

J: TRBJ2-2
D: .
size: .
V: TRBV7-6
CDR3: CASSLVWREMARELFF
DNA: TGTGCCAGCAGCTTAGTATGGCGGGAAATGGCCCGGGAGCTATTTTTT

J: TRBJ2-3
D: .
size: few
V: TRBV6-2/TRBV6-3
CDR3: CASRYRAATDTQYF
DNA: TGTGCCAGCAGATACAGGGCAGCCACAGATACGCAGTATTTT

J: TRBJ2-1
D: TRBD1
size: .
V: TRBV11-1
CDR3: CPSSLTSPGQGNDEKFF
DNA: TGTCCCAGTAGCTTAACCTCCCCGGGACAGGGTAACGATGAGAAGTTCTTC

J: TRBJ2-1
D: .
size: medium-sized
V: TRBV11-3
CDR3: CASSLGVSNNEQFF
DNA: TGTGCCAGCAGCTTAGGCGTCTCGAACAATGAGCAGTTCTTC

J: TRBJ2-1
D: .
size: .
V: TRBV5-6
CDR3: CASSYFSPYNEQFF
DNA: TGTGCCAGCAGCTACTTTAGCCCTTACAATGAGCAGTTCTTC

J: TRBJ2-6
D: .
size: .
V: TRBV11-1
CDR3: CASSLTAQSAANVLTF
DNA: TGTGCCAGTAGCTTGACAGCACAGTCTGCGGCCAACGTCCTGACTTTC

J: TRBJ2-3
D: TRBD2
size: many
V: TRBV7-9
CDR3: CAARLAGVPDTQYF
DNA: TGTGCCGCTCGCCTTGCGGGAGTCCCAGATACGCAGTATTTT

J: TRBJ2-3
D: TRBD2
size: .
V: TRBV5-1
CDR3: CASCLGAGDWGDTRYF
DNA: TGCGCCAGCTGCTTAGGAGCGGGGGATTGGGGAGATACGCGGTATTTT

J: TRBJ2-5
D: .
size: .
V: TRBV11-1
CDR3: CASCEQVEVETHYF
DNA: TGTGCCAGCTGTGAACAGGTGGAGGTGGAGACCCATTACTTC

J: TRBJ2-7
D: TRBD2
size: once
V: TRBV6-1
CDR3: CANSSGLAELYDQYF
DNA: TGTGCCAACAGTTCTGGACTAGCGGAACTATACGACCAGTACTTC